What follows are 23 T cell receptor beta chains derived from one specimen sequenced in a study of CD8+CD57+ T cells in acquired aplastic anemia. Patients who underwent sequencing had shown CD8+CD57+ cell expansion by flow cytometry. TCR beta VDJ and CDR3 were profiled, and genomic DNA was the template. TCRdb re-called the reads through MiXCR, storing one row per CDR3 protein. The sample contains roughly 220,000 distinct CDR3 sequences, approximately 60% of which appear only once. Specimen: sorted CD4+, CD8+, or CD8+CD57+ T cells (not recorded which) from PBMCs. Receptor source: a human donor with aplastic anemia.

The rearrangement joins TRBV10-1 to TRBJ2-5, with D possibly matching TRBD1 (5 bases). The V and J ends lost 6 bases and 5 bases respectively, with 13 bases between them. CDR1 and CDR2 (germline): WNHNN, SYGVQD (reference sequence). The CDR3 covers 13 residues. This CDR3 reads CASRDTSRETQYF. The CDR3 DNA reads TGCGCCAGCAGGGACACCTCCCGGGAGACCCAGTACTTC.

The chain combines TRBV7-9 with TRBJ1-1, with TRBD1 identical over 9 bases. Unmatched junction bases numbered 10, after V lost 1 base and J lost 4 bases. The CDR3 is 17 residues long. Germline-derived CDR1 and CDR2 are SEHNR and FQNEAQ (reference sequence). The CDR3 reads CASSLVCPGTGLTEAFF. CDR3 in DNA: TGTGCCAGCAGCTTAGTTTGTCCCGGGACAGGGCTCACTGAAGCTTTCTTT.

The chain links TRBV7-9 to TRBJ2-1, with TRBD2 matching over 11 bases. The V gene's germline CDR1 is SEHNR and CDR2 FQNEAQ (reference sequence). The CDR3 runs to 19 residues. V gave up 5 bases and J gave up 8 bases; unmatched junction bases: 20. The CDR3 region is CASSATSGAGSLFSDEQFF. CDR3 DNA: TGTGCCAGCAGCGCGACTAGCGGGGCTGGTAGTCTGTTTTCCGATGAGCAGTTCTTC. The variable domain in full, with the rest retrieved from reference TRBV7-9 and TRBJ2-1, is DTGVSQNPRHKITKRGQNVTFRCDPISEHNRLYWYRQTLGQGPEFLTYFQNEAQLEKSRLLSDRFSAERPKGSFSTLEIQRTEQGDSAMYLCASSATSGAGSLFSDEQFFGPGTRLTVL.

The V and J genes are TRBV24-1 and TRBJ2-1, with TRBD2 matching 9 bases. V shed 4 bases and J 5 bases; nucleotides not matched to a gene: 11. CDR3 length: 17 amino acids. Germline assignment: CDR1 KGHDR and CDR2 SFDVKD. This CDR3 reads CATSDALAGKRDNEQFF. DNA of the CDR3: TGTGCCACCAGTGACGCCCTAGCGGGAAAACGAGACAATGAGCAGTTCTTC.

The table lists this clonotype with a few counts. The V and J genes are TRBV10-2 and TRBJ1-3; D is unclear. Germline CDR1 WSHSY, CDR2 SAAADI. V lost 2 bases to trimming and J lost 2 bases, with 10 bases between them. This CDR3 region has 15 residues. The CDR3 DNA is TGCGCCAGCAGTGAGAGGGCGACTACTGGAAACACCATATATTTT. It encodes CASSERATTGNTIYF.

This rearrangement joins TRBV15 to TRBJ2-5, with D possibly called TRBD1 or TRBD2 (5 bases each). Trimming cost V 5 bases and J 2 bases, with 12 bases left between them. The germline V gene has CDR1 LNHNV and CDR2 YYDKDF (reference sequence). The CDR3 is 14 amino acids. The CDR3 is CATSGDGIQETQYF. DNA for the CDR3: TGTGCCACCAGCGGGGACGGGATACAAGAGACCCAGTACTTC.

CDR3 sequence reads: CASSLGRGSRLNTEAFF. The DNA of the CDR3 is TGTGCCAGCAGCTTAGGGAGGGGGTCGCGGCTTAACACTGAAGCTTTCTTT. The chain combines TRBV7-9 with TRBJ1-1; possibly TRBD1 for D (6 bases). The V gene's germline CDR1 is SEHNR and CDR2 FQNEAQ (reference sequence). With 1 base removed from V and 2 bases from J, the gap between germline ends came to 17 bases. This CDR3 spans 17 amino acids.

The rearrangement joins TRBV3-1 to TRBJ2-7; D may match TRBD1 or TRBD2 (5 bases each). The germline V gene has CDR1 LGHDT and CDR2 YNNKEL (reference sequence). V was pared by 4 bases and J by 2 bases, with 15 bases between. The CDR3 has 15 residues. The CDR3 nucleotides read TGTGCCAGCAGCCTTGGTGGGTGGGGGACCTACGAGCAGTACTTC. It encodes CASSLGGWGTYEQYF.

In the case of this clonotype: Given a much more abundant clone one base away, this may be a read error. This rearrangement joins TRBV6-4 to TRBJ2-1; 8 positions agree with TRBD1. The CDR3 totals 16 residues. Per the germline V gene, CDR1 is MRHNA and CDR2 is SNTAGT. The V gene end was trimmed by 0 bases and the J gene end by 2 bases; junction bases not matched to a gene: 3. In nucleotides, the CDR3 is TGTGCCAGCAGTGACTCGCAGGGGGCCGCCTACAATGAGCAGTTCTTC. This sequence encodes CASSDSQGAAYNEQFF.

The CDR3 nucleotides are TGTGCAACCGGTGATTGGACTAGCGGGAGGTATGTTAATGAGCAGTTCTTC. Translated, it gives CATGDWTSGRYVNEQFF. The rearrangement joins TRBV24-1 to TRBJ2-1; 14 bases line up with TRBD2. The CDR3 length is 17 residues. Germline-derived CDR1 and CDR2 are KGHDR and SFDVKD.

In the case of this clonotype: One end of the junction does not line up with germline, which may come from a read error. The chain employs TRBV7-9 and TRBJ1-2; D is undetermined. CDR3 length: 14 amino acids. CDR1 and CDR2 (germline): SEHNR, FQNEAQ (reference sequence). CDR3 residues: CASSQDGTSYGYNF. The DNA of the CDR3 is TGTGCCAGCAGTCAAGACGGTACGAGCTATGGCTACAACTTC.

For the CDR3, the DNA is TGTGCCACCAGCAGAGAGACAGGGGGCAACGAGCAGTACTTC. This translates into CATSRETGGNEQYF. V gene TRBV15 combines with J gene TRBJ2-7; 10 nucleotides line up with TRBD1. The CDR3 loop spans 14 amino acids. Germline-derived CDR1 and CDR2 are LNHNV and YYDKDF (reference sequence). The V gene end was trimmed by 0 bases and the J gene end by 5 bases; junction bases not matched to a gene: 1.

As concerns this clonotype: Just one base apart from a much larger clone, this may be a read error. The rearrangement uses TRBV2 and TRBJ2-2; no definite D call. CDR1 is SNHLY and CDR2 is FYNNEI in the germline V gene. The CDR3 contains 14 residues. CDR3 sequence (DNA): TGTACCAGCTCCTGGGTGCAGTACACCGGGGAGCTGTTTTTT. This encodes CTSSWVQYTGELFF.

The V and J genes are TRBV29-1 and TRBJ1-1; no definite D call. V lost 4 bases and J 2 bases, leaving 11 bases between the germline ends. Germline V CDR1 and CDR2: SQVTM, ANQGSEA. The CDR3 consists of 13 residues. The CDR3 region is CSVAGQRNTEAFF. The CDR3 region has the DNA TGCAGCGTTGCTGGGCAGCGTAACACTGAAGCTTTCTTT.

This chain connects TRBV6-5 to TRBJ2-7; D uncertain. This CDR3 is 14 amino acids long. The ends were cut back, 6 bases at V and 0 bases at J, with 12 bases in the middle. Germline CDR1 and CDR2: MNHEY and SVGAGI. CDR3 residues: CASSWTASSYEQYF. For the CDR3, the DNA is TGTGCCAGCAGCTGGACCGCCAGCTCCTACGAGCAGTACTTC.

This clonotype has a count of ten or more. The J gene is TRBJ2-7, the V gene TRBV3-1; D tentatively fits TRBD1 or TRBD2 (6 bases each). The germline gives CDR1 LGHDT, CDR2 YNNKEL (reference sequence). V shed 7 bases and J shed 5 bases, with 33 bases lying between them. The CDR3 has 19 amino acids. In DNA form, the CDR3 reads TGTGCCAGCACCGACTCATCGTCAGCGAGGGGGGCCCGAGGGGACGAGCAGTACTTC. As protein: CASTDSSSARGARGDEQYF.

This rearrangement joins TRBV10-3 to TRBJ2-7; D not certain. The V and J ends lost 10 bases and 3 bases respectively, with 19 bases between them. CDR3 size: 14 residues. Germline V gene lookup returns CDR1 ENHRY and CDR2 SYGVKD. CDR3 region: CASRSGGEFYEQYF. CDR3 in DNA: TGTGCCAGCAGATCGGGCGGAGAGTTCTACGAGCAGTACTTC.

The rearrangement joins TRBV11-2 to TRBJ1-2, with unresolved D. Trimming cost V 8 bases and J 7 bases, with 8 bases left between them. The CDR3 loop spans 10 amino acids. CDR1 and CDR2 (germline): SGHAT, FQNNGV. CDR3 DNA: TGTGCCAGCCTCGTGCGTGGCTACACCTTC. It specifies CASLVRGYTF.

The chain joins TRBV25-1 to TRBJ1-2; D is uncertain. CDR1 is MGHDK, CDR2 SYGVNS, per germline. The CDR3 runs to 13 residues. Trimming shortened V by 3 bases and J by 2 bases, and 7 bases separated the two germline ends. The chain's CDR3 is CASSDYGNYGYTF. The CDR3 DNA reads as TGTGCCAGCAGTGATTATGGAAACTATGGCTACACCTTC.

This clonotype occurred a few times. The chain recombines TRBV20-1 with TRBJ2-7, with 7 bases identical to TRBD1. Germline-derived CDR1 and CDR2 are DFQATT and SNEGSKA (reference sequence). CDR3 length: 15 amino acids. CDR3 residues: CSVEDDGTARYEQYF. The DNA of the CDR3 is TGCAGCGTTGAAGATGACGGGACAGCCCGCTACGAGCAGTACTTC.

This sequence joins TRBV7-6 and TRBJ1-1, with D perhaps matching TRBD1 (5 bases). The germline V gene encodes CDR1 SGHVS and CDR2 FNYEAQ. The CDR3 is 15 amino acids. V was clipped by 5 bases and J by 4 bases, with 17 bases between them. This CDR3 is CASSPTGSGGTEAFF. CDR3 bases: TGTGCCAGCAGCCCGACCGGGTCCGGGGGCACTGAAGCTTTCTTT.

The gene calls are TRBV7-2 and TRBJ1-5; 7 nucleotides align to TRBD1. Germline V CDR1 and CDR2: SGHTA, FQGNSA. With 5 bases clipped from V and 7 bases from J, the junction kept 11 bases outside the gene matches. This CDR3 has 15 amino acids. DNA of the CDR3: TGTGCCAGCAGCCGTCAAGGGGGCGCGGGCCAGCCCCAGCATTTT. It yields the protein CASSRQGGAGQPQHF.

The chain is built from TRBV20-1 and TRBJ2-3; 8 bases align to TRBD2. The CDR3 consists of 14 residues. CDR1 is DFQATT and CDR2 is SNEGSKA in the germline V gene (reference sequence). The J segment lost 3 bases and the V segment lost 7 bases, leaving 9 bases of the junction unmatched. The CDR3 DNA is TGCAGTGAACTTAAAGCGGGGGCAACAGATACGCAGTATTTT. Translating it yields CSELKAGATDTQYF.